This paragraph reports one T cell receptor (beta chain). The data belong to a study of blood T cell repertoires in COVID-19. Study overall: Researchers got acute and convalescent COVID-19 samples from the United States, Italy and Spain.

Original handling: Estimation of nucleated cell counts was performed using reference gene primer amplification. Using immunoSEQ multiplex PCR, the repertoire was profiled, and TCRdb retains in-frame clones only, with some absent. V and J calls and clone size are as listed in that table; D and trimming were resolved from the DNA. The data show 150,000 to 200,000 clones, over 85% seen once. V lost 0 bases, J lost 11 bases, and 11 bases lay in between. The CDR3 has 13 residues. Germline V gives CDR1 SGHDN, CDR2 FVKESK. The chain uses TRBV14 and TRBJ1-3; no reliable D call. This receptor was obtained from a man in his fifties or sixties with active or convalescent COVID-19. The specimen sequenced was peripheral blood. This CDR3 is CASSQEYKSSIYF. CDR3 nucleotides: TGTGCCAGCAGCCAAGAATATAAGAGTTCCATATATTTT.